One and the same sample provided the 10 T cell receptor beta chains below, sequenced in a study of neurological immune-mediated disorders (dated by TCRdb to between 2018 and 2021). Libraries came from 5' RACE. Data came from an Illumina HiSeq 2500. The raw public data were reprocessed by TCRdb itself: fastp quality trimming at Q25, MiXCR clonotype calling, in-frame beta chains only. Identical CDR3 proteins give one entry, which carries the most common genes and DNA. The sample includes over 35,000 distinct CDR3 sequences, with around 4% observed a single time. The ten largest clones represent approximately 5.4% of the sample. The sample comprised PBMCs. These TCRs come from a woman aged 60-75 years with multiple sclerosis.

This clonotype was observed many times. The genes are TRBV7-8 and TRBJ2-6; D ambiguous. The V and J ends lost 5 bases and 0 bases respectively, with 14 bases between them. The germline V gene encodes CDR1 SGHVS and CDR2 FQNEAQ. The CDR3 is 17 amino acids. The CDR3 bases are TGTGCCAGCAGCCCAACGGGCAGATCCTCTGGGGCCAACGTCCTGACTTTC. Protein: CASSPTGRSSGANVLTF.

The rearrangement uses TRBV7-7 and TRBJ2-3; D gene ambiguous. CDR3 size: 13 residues. Trimming pared 1 base from V and 6 bases from J, leaving 8 bases between. CDR1 is SSHAT and CDR2 is FNYEAQ in the germline V gene (reference sequence). The CDR3 reads CASSLDSQDTQYF. The DNA for the CDR3 is TGTGCCAGCAGCTTAGACTCTCAGGATACGCAGTATTTT.

This clonotype was recorded at least ten times. The genes are TRBV2 and TRBJ1-5, with 7 bases identical to TRBD1. Germline-derived CDR1 and CDR2 are SNHLY and FYNNEI. The CDR3 runs 13 residues. V lost 6 bases, J lost 6 bases, and 5 bases stayed unmatched. The CDR3 region has the DNA TGTGCCAGCAGGAACAGGGGCGGTCAGCCCCAGCATTTT. The encoded protein is CASRNRGGQPQHF. The variable domain in full, with the rest retrieved from reference TRBV2 and TRBJ1-5, is EPEVTQTPSHQVTQMGQEVILRCVPISNHLYFYWYRQILGQKVEFLVSFYNNEISEKSEIFDDQFSVERPDGSNFTLKIRSTKLEDSAMYFCASRNRGGQPQHFGDGTRLSIL.

This clonotype came up many times. V gene TRBV20-1 combines with J gene TRBJ2-3, with 9 nucleotides matching TRBD1. V shed 3 bases and J 3 bases; nucleotides not matched to a gene: 4. The V gene's germline CDR1 is DFQATT and CDR2 SNEGSKA (reference sequence). This CDR3 has 14 amino acids. The CDR3 coding sequence is TGCAGTGCTAGCCGACAGGGGGAAACAGATACGCAGTATTTT. This sequence encodes CSASRQGETDTQYF.

This clonotype showed up many times. V usage is TRBV20-1 and J usage is TRBJ2-7, with D perhaps assigned TRBD1 or TRBD2 (5 bases each). The germline V and J ends were trimmed by 2 bases and 7 bases, with 12 bases remaining between them. CDR1 and CDR2 (germline): DFQATT, SNEGSKA (reference sequence). The CDR3 has 12 residues. The CDR3 region is CSARSQGAEQYF. The CDR3 nucleotides are TGCAGTGCTAGATCCCAGGGAGCTGAGCAGTACTTC.

The chain carries TRBV5-1 and TRBJ1-2; possibly TRBD1 for D (5 bases). V was clipped by 4 bases and J by 3 bases, with 13 bases between them. The germline CDR1 and CDR2 sequences are SGHRS and YFSETQ. The CDR3 is made up of 14 amino acids. The CDR3 is CASSRGSMDYGYTF. The CDR3 nucleotides are TGCGCCAGCAGCCGGGGGAGTATGGACTATGGCTACACCTTC.

This clonotype was found many times. The J gene is TRBJ2-3, the V gene TRBV20-1; tentative D call: TRBD1 (6 bases). CDR1 and CDR2 (germline): DFQATT, SNEGSKA (reference sequence). V gave up 6 bases and J gave up 4 bases, with 17 bases separating them. This CDR3 has 14 residues. Here the CDR3 DNA reads TGCAGTGCCCCGGCAGGGGCGCGGGCAGATACGCAGTATTTT. Translating gives CSAPAGARADTQYF.

The CDR3: CASSLGQIPETQYF. CDR3 DNA: TGTGCCAGCAGCTTAGGACAAATCCCCGAGACCCAGTACTTC. V is TRBV7-2 and J is TRBJ2-5; D remains ambiguous. Germline V gene lookup returns CDR1 SGHTA and CDR2 FQGNSA. V lost 1 base and J lost 5, with 11 bases in between. The CDR3 runs 14 residues.

This sequence joins TRBV21-1 and TRBJ1-1. TRBV21-1 is marked as a pseudogene. This CDR3 spans 12 amino acids. CDR3 protein: CASSKRGTEAFF. The DNA for the CDR3 is TGTGCCAGCAGCAAGCGGGGCACTGAAGCTTTCTTT.

This clonotype was seen only a few times. The DNA of the CDR3 is TGCAGTGCAAACAGGGAGACGGGGGGAAAACTGTTTTTT. Translating gives CSANRETGGKLFF. The J gene is TRBJ1-4, the V gene TRBV20-1; a weak D match, TRBD1 (6 bases). Germline V gives CDR1 DFQATT, CDR2 SNEGSKA (reference sequence). V was shortened by 6 bases and J by 10 bases, with 18 bases between the two germline ends. The CDR3 totals 13 residues.